This T cell receptor (beta chain) originates from a study of CD8+ T cells in alopecia areata. Losses at the gene ends were 5 bases for V and 7 bases for J; bases not matched to a gene: 17. Germline values: CDR1 GTSNPN, CDR2 SVGIG (reference sequence). This CDR3 contains 16 residues. Described treatment: oral pan-JAK inhibitor, 5-10 mg twice daily. This clone was seen a handful of times. Its specificity is unknown. RNA extraction was followed by reverse transcription into cDNA, which acted as the sequencing template. The method was immunoSEQ multiplex PCR; TCRdb's version includes in-frame clones alone and lacks a portion of them. This sample yields nearly 200,000 clones, of which roughly 64% are seen a single time; 5.5% belongs to the top ten. Study-level findings and limits: Having just one nonresponder leaves the connection between baseline CD8+ expansion and response unresolved.

The TCR was taken from a human donor with alopecia areata. The starting material was CD4+ T cells sorted from blood, obtained at week 24, from a patient treated with tofacitinib. The chain links TRBV30 to TRBJ2-1, with 7 bases lining up with TRBD1. The CDR3 nucleotides read TGTGCCTGGGGACCCGAGAGGGGGCCCCAGCGGAATGAGCAGTTCTTC. The encoded protein is CAWGPERGPQRNEQFF.